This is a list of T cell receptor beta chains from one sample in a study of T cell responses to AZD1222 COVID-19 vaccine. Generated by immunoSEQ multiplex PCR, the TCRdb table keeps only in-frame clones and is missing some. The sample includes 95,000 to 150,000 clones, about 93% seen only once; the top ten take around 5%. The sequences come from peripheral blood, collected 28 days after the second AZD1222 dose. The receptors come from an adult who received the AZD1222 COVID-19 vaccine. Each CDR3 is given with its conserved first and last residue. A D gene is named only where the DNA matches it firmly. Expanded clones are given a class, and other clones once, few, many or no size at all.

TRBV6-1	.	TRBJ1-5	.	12	CASSEVRRPQHF	TGTGCCAGCAGTGAAGTGAGGCGGCCCCAGCATTTT
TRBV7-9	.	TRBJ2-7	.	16	CASSLARGRGSYEQYF	TGTGCCAGCAGCTTAGCGCGGGGCAGGGGCTCCTACGAGCAGTACTTC
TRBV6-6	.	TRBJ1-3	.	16	CASSYLGLVSGNTIYF	TGTGCCAGCAGTTACCTCGGACTTGTCTCTGGAAACACCATATATTTT
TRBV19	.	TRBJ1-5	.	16	CASTNRAPVSNQPQHF	TGTGCCAGTACCAACCGGGCCCCGGTCAGCAATCAGCCCCAGCATTTT
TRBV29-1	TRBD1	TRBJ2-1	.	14	CSVVDRSSYNEQFF	TGCAGCGTCGTGGACAGGAGCTCCTACAATGAGCAGTTCTTC
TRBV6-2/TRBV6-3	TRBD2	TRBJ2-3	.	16	CASSYSRGGLTDTQYF	TGTGCCAGCAGTTACTCTCGCGGGGGTCTCACAGATACGCAGTATTTT
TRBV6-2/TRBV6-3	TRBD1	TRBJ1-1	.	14	CASTPDRENTEAFF	TGTGCCAGCACCCCGGACAGGGAGAACACTGAAGCTTTCTTT
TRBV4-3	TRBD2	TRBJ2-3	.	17	CASSRDPSGGGTDTQYF	TGCGCCAGCAGCCGAGACCCTAGCGGGGGTGGCACAGATACGCAGTATTTT
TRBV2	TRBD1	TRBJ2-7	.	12	CASSGQGYEQYF	TGTGCCAGCAGCGGACAGGGCTACGAGCAGTACTTC
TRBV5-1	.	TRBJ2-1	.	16	CASSLLGDITYNEQFF	TGCGCCAGCAGCTTGCTGGGGGACATTACCTACAATGAGCAGTTCTTC
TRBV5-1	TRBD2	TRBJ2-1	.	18	CASSRGTSGVGSSNEQFF	TGCGCCAGCAGCCGGGGGACTAGCGGGGTGGGGTCTAGCAATGAGCAGTTCTTC
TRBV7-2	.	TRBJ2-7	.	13	CASSFDVNYEQYF	TGTGCCAGCAGCTTTGACGTAAACTACGAGCAGTACTTC
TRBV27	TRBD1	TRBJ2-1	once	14	CASSLFPGGGEQFF	TGTGCCAGCAGTTTATTTCCAGGGGGTGGTGAGCAGTTCTTC
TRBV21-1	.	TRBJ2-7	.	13	CASSKDIDGEQYF	TGTGCCAGCAGCAAAGACATCGATGGCGAGCAGTACTTC
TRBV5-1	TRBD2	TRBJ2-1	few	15	CASSNVGLAGAEQFF	TGCGCCAGCAGCAATGTCGGACTAGCGGGAGCTGAGCAGTTCTTC
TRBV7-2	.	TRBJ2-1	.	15	CASSLGGAQLNEQFF	TGTGCCAGCAGCTTAGGAGGGGCACAACTCAATGAGCAGTTCTTC
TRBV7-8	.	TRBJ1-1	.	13	CASSSPGNTEAFF	TGTGCCAGCAGCTCCCCCGGGAACACTGAAGCTTTCTTT
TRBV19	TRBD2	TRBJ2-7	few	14	CASRQTSGTYEQYF	TGTGCCAGTAGGCAGACTAGCGGAACCTACGAGCAGTACTTC
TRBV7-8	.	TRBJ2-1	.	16	CASSLDRESSYNEQFF	TGTGCCAGCAGCTTAGATCGAGAGAGCTCCTACAATGAGCAGTTCTTC
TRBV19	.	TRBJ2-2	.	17	CASTMGLAVTNTGELFF	TGTGCCAGTACTATGGGTCTAGCCGTGACGAACACCGGGGAGCTGTTTTTT
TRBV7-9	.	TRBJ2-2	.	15	CASSFQSVDTGELFF	TGTGCCAGCAGCTTTCAGTCAGTCGACACCGGGGAGCTGTTTTTT
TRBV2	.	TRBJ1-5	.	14	CASSTDSLNQPQHF	TGTGCCAGCAGTACCGACAGCCTAAATCAGCCCCAGCATTTT
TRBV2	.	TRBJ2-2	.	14	CASSPDRPTGELFF	TGTGCCAGCAGTCCCGACAGACCCACCGGGGAGCTGTTTTTT
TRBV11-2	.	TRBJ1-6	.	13	CASSPTSLGALHF	TGTGCCAGCAGCCCAACGAGCCTAGGGGCCCTCCACTTT
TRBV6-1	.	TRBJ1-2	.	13	CASSEGGTYGYTF	TGTGCCAGCAGTGAAGGGGGAACCTATGGCTACACCTTC
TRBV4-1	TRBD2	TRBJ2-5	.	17	CASSQETELAGQETQYF	TGCGCCAGCAGCCAAGAAACGGAGCTAGCGGGGCAAGAGACCCAGTACTTC
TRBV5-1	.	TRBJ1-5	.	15	CASSLLGDSNQPQHF	TGCGCCAGCAGCTTATTGGGGGATAGCAATCAGCCCCAGCATTTT
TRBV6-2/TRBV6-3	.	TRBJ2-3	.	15	CASSPEGIATDTQYF	TGTGCCAGCAGTCCCGAGGGAATAGCCACAGATACGCAGTATTTT
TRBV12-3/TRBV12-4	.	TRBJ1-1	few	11	CASSLRGEAFF	TGTGCCAGCAGCCTCCGGGGCGAAGCTTTCTTT
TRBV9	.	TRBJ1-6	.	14	CASRRGTYNSPLHF	TGTGCCAGCAGAAGGGGGACCTATAATTCACCCCTCCACTTT
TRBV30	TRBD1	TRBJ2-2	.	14	CAWSRDRGTGELFF	TGTGCCTGGTCCCGGGACAGGGGAACCGGGGAGCTGTTTTTT
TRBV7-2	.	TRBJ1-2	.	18	CASETLTSRHGPNYGYTF	TGTGCCAGCGAAACTCTCACCTCCCGACATGGGCCTAACTATGGCTACACCTTC
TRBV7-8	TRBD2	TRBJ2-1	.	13	CASSLRGVGEQFF	TGTGCCAGCAGCTTACGGGGGGTGGGTGAGCAGTTCTTC
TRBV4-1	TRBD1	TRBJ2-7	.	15	CASSRGQGVSYEQYF	TGCGCCAGCAGCCGTGGACAGGGGGTCTCCTACGAGCAGTACTTC
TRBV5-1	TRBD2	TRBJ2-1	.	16	CASSLTGGASYNEQFF	TGCGCCAGCAGCTTGACCGGGGGGGCCTCCTACAATGAGCAGTTCTTC
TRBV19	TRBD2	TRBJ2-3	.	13	CASKLAYTDTQYF	TGTGCCAGCAAACTAGCGTATACAGATACGCAGTATTTT
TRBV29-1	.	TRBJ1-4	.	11	CSVVATDKLFF	TGCAGCGTTGTGGCGACGGACAAACTGTTTTTT
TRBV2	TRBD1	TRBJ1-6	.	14	CASMPDRGNSPLHF	TGTGCCAGCATGCCGGACAGGGGTAATTCACCCCTCCACTTT
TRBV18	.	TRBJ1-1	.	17	CASSPQSPGPMNTEAFF	TGTGCCAGCTCACCACAATCCCCAGGGCCCATGAACACTGAAGCTTTCTTT
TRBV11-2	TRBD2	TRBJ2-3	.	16	CASSLPAGGFTDTQYF	TGTGCCAGCAGCTTACCAGCGGGGGGGTTCACAGATACGCAGTATTTT
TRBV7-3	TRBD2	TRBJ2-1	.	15	CASSSAGLAINEQFF	TGTGCCAGCAGCTCCGCGGGACTAGCGATAAATGAGCAGTTCTTC
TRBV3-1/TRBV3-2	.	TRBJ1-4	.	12	CASRAAGEKLFF	TGTGCCAGCAGGGCCGCAGGAGAAAAACTGTTTTTT
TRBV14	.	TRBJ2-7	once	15	CASSQDLGHHVRQYF	TGTGCCAGCAGCCAAGATCTTGGCCACCACGTAAGGCAGTACTTC
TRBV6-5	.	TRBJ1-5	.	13	CASSRSSNQPQHF	TGTGCCAGCAGCCGAAGTTCCAATCAGCCCCAGCATTTT
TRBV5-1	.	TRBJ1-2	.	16	CASSSTGEGLRYGYTF	TGCGCCAGCAGCTCAACGGGGGAGGGTCTCCGCTATGGCTACACCTTC
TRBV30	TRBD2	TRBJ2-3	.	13	CAWSRTSGYTQYF	TGTGCCTGGAGCAGGACTAGTGGGTATACGCAGTATTTT
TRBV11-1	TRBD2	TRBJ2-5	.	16	CASSQVGGRYEETQYF	TGTGCCAGCAGCCAAGTCGGCGGGAGGTACGAAGAGACCCAGTACTTC
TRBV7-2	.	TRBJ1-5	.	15	CASSLRGVAGQPQHF	TGTGCCAGCAGCTTACGGGGGGTGGCGGGTCAGCCCCAGCATTTT
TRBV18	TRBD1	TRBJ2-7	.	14	CASSPGTGGDEQYF	TGTGCCAGCTCCCCCGGGACAGGGGGCGACGAGCAGTACTTC
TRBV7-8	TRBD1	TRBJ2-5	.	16	CASSLVGGQGSETQYF	TGTGCCAGCAGCTTAGTAGGGGGACAGGGATCGGAGACCCAGTACTTC
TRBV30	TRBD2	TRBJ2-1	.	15	CAWSVSAGVYNEQFF	TGTGCCTGGAGTGTCTCAGCGGGAGTCTACAATGAGCAGTTCTTC
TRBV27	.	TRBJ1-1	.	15	CASSFRPEGGGEAFF	TGTGCCAGCAGTTTCCGACCTGAGGGGGGCGGTGAAGCTTTCTTT
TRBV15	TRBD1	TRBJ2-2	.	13	CATQGEYSGELFF	TGTGCCACACAGGGGGAGTATAGCGGGGAGCTGTTTTTT
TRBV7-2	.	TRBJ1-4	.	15	CASSLALGYNGKLFF	TGTGCCAGCAGCTTAGCTCTGGGGTACAATGGAAAACTGTTTTTT
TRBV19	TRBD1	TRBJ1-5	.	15	CASSMTGESNQPQHF	TGTGCCAGTAGTATGACAGGGGAAAGCAATCAGCCCCAGCATTTT
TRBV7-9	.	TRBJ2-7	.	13	CATRSSAAYEQYF	TGTGCCACCAGGAGTAGCGCGGCCTACGAGCAGTACTTC
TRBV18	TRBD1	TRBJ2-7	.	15	CASSPPPGQPYEQYF	TGTGCCAGCTCACCCCCCCCGGGACAGCCCTACGAGCAGTACTTC
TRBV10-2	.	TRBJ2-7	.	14	CASSPGVLSYEQYF	TGCGCCAGCAGTCCAGGGGTATTGTCCTACGAGCAGTACTTC
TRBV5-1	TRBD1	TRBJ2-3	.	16	CASSWGTGAITDTQYF	TGCGCCAGCAGCTGGGGGACAGGGGCGATCACAGATACGCAGTATTTT
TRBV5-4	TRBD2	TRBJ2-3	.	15	CASSLAGGREDTQYF	TGTGCCAGCAGCTTGGCCGGCGGGAGGGAGGATACGCAGTATTTT